A selection of T cell receptor beta chains follows, all from one sample in a study of CD8 T cells in ankylosing spondylitis. TCRdb passed the 5' RACE reads through MiXCR, listing each CDR3 protein once. This sample has roughly 7,300 distinct CDR3 sequences, with more than 8% found just once. Specimen: blood, either unsorted or a sorted T cell fraction (not recorded which). Receptors originate from a male donor with ankylosing spondylitis or in good health (not recorded which). Both conserved end residues are part of each CDR3. The order of the fields is J gene, V gene, clone size, CDR3 protein. Size is omitted from some rows. Given values are once, few, many or a class for expanded clones.

TRBJ2-5	TRBV9	NA	CASSVASRGETQYF
TRBJ1-2	TRBV9	medium-sized	CASSGLYGYTF
TRBJ1-4	TRBV9	many	CASSRGGEKLFF
TRBJ2-1	TRBV9	many	CASSVGTNNEQFF
TRBJ2-1	TRBV9	medium-sized	CASSPLGLVLNEQFF
TRBJ2-6	TRBV9	many	CASGGGPFSGANVLTF
TRBJ2-1	TRBV9	NA	CASSPLGQVYNEQFF
TRBJ2-2	TRBV9	many	CASSDQTGRTGELFF
TRBJ1-2	TRBV9	many	CASRGGYGYTF
TRBJ1-3	TRBV9	medium-sized	CASSVAGSGAGNTIYF
TRBJ2-1	TRBV9	many	CASSVGRSSYNEQFF
TRBJ2-4	TRBV9	many	CASSEQGWGRDIQYF
TRBJ2-2	TRBV9	medium-sized	CASSVGLAARELFF
TRBJ2-1	TRBV9	NA	CASSLGGGINSEQFF
TRBJ2-5	TRBV9	few	CASSAGTGVQETQYF
TRBJ2-4	TRBV9	medium-sized	CASSVASGGRANLQYF
TRBJ2-2	TRBV9	NA	CASSPPSGGAAGELFF
TRBJ2-6	TRBV9	NA	CASSVDRLQGAFDRSGANVLTF
TRBJ2-1	TRBV9	medium-sized	CASSAPGTSYNEQFF
TRBJ2-5	TRBV9	few	CASSSGGGETQYF
TRBJ2-1	TRBV9	NA	CASSVAGKEQFF
TRBJ1-5	TRBV9	medium-sized	CASSLGQAATPIQPQHF
TRBJ2-2	TRBV9	many	CASSGWLRGPANTGELFF
TRBJ2-1	TRBV9	few	CASSGSGSGSYNEQFF
TRBJ2-2	TRBV9	NA	CASSVPGELFF
TRBJ2-1	TRBV9	few	CASSYGTSGRSSYNEQFF
TRBJ2-2	TRBV9	many	CASSVGTISTGELFF
TRBJ1-5	TRBV21-1	medium-sized	CASSTELSNQPQHF
TRBJ2-1	TRBV9	few	CASSAALGTPHNEQFF
TRBJ2-5	TRBV9	NA	CASSRGETQYF
TRBJ2-2	TRBV9	many	CASSKKGGLAGSGNTGELFF
TRBJ2-5	TRBV9	few	CASSADTGHLEETQYF
TRBJ2-2	TRBV9	many	CASSVEGGSANTGELFF
TRBJ1-2	TRBV9	medium-sized	CASSETGGSNYGYTF
TRBJ2-1	TRBV9	many	CASSVVEDGSYNEQFF
TRBJ2-2	TRBV9	many	CASNRGSGELFF
TRBJ2-3	TRBV9	medium-sized	CASSDSRGTIDTQYF
TRBJ1-2	TRBV9	medium-sized	CASSVGADNYGYTF
TRBJ2-3	TRBV9	NA	CASSVETGGDTQYF
TRBJ1-3	TRBV9	many	CASSPRTAGGNTIYF
TRBJ1-4	TRBV9	medium-sized	CASSVGTDEKLFF
TRBJ2-6	TRBV9	NA	CATSTGSGANVLTF
TRBJ2-3	TRBV9	NA	CASSVPSGGATDTQYF
TRBJ1-2	TRBV9	medium-sized	CASSVALGGNYGYTF
TRBJ2-3	TRBV9	few	CASSGDTDTQYF
TRBJ2-2	TRBV9	NA	CASSPSDRNLFANTGELFF
TRBJ2-2	TRBV9	many	CASSSLGNTGELFF
TRBJ1-5	TRBV9	few	CASSAGGAGQPQHF
TRBJ2-1	TRBV9	NA	CASSGLAGEGEQFF
TRBJ2-3	TRBV9	many	CASSVAGRGDTDTQYF
TRBJ2-1	TRBV9	medium-sized	CASSAGTRGEQFF
TRBJ2-5	TRBV9	NA	CASSTTRFGTGAQETQYF
TRBJ2-2	TRBV9	medium-sized	CASSVETGDTGELFF
TRBJ2-2	TRBV9	many	CASSVSSGGDTGELFF
TRBJ1-4	TRBV9	many	CASSGGMGDENEKLFF
TRBJ1-3	TRBV9	medium-sized	CASSANRFSSGNTIYF
TRBJ2-1	TRBV9	many	CASSERTSGTQYNEQFF